Below are 21 T cell receptor beta chains sequenced from a single sample in a study of T cells after posttransplantation cyclophosphamide. The protocol was immunoSEQ multiplex PCR, while the TCRdb copy is restricted to in-frame clones and leaves out a portion. This table holds approximately 26,000 clones, 86% found once. The sample comprised PBMCs. Receptors were obtained from a man in his fifties.

This clone was recorded only once. The chain recombines TRBV30 with TRBJ1-1; TRBD1 matches at 8 bases. Trimming cost V 1 base and J 1 base; bases outside gene matches: 2. In germline, CDR1 is GTSNPN, CDR2 SVGIG (reference sequence). This CDR3 contains 14 residues. This CDR3 is CAWSDGTGNTEAFF. For the CDR3, the DNA is TGTGCCTGGAGTGACGGGACAGGGAACACTGAAGCTTTCTTT.

CDR3 amino acids: CASSPNGQGKSPLHF. As DNA, the CDR3 is TGTGCCAGCAGCCCTAACGGACAGGGCAAGTCACCCCTCCACTTT. The chain recombines TRBV7-2 with TRBJ1-6; 8 bases line up with TRBD1. The germline V gene has CDR1 SGHTA and CDR2 FQGNSA. The CDR3 runs to 15 residues. Trimming at V came to 5 bases and at J to 10 bases, leaving 10 bases not matched to a gene.

This rearrangement joins TRBV29-1 to TRBJ1-2, with 8 bases identical to TRBD1. CDR1 is SQVTM, CDR2 ANQGSEA, per germline. The CDR3 length is 14 residues. V dropped 6 bases and J dropped 8; count of bases not matched to a gene: 14. The CDR3 protein is CSVRTRGRMDGYTF. The CDR3 DNA reads TGCAGCGTGAGAACCAGGGGGCGAATGGACGGCTACACCTTC.

The chain links TRBV18 to TRBJ2-7, with a possible D match to TRBD2 (5 bases). The CDR3 runs to 17 residues. Per germline, CDR1 KGHSH and CDR2 LQKENI. The V end lost 6 bases, the J end lost 1 base, and 22 bases lay between the germline ends. The CDR3 DNA sequence: TGTGCCAGCTCGCGTCTGTCGAGGGAGACGGGATCCTACGAGCAGTACTTC. This encodes CASSRLSRETGSYEQYF.

This clone was recorded a few times. The chain employs TRBV6-1 and TRBJ1-1; tentatively, D is TRBD1 (6 bases). Germline assignment: CDR1 MNHNS and CDR2 SASEGT. The CDR3 has 15 amino acids. V was pared by 7 bases and J by 2 bases, with 17 bases between. The CDR3 loop reads CASTQRTDRNTEAFF. For the CDR3, the DNA is TGTGCCAGCACCCAAAGGACAGATCGAAACACTGAAGCTTTCTTT.

This rearrangement joins TRBV5-1 to TRBJ1-4; D gene uncertain. Trimming removed 4 bases at V and 6 bases at J, with 13 bases between. Germline loops: CDR1 SGHRS, CDR2 YFSETQ. The CDR3 spans 14 residues. CDR3 sequence: CASSRWSSDEKLFF. The CDR3 DNA reads as TGCGCCAGCAGCAGGTGGAGTTCCGATGAAAAACTGTTTTTT. Full variable domain (remainder filled in from reference TRBV5-1 and TRBJ1-4): KAGVTQTPRYLIKTRGQQVTLSCSPISGHRSVSWYQQTPGQGLQFLFEYFSETQRNKGNFPGRFSGRQFSNSRSEMNVSTLELGDSALYLCASSRWSSDEKLFFGSGTQLSVL.

The chain couples TRBV6-6 to TRBJ2-7, with TRBD1 identical over 7 bases. V lost 4 bases, J lost 3 bases, and 12 bases stayed unmatched. Germline values: CDR1 MNHNY, CDR2 SVGAGI (reference sequence). The CDR3 extends over 16 amino acids. The CDR3 bases are TGTGCCAGCAGTTCACAGGGGCCCTCATTTAACTACGAGCAGTACTTC. Its protein product is CASSSQGPSFNYEQYF.

This clone has a single count. The chain uses TRBV18 and TRBJ2-7; possibly TRBD1 for D (6 bases). Per germline, CDR1 KGHSH and CDR2 LQKENI. V was shortened by 2 bases and J by 7 bases, with 15 bases between the two germline ends. The CDR3 has 14 amino acids. The CDR3 here is CASSPSGRGGEQYF. The DNA of the CDR3 is TGTGCCAGCTCACCATCGGGGAGAGGGGGAGAGCAGTACTTC. The complete variable domain, with remaining parts taken from reference TRBV18 and TRBJ2-7, reads NAGVMQNPRHLVRRRGQEARLRCSPMKGHSHVYWYRQLPEEGLKFMVYLQKENIIDESGMPKERFSAEFPKEGPSILRIQQVVRGDSAAYFCASSPSGRGGEQYFGPGTRLTVT.

There are a few counts of this clone. V usage is TRBV19 and J usage is TRBJ1-4; 12 positions agree with TRBD1. This CDR3 contains 14 residues. V trimming: 4 bases; J trimming: 8 bases; junction bases outside the gene matches: 2. The germline V gene has CDR1 LNHDA and CDR2 SQIVND (reference sequence). DNA for the CDR3: TGTGCCAGTAGTACCGGGACAGGGGGCGAAAAACTGTTTTTT. Translated: CASSTGTGGEKLFF.

V is TRBV11-3 and J is TRBJ1-1; D gene unclear. Germline loops: CDR1 SGHNT, CDR2 YENEEA. The germline V and J ends were trimmed by 5 bases and 1 base, with 8 bases remaining between them. The CDR3 length is 13 residues. The CDR3 DNA is TGTGCCAGCAGCGGAGACTGGAACACTGAAGCTTTCTTT. Its protein product is CASSGDWNTEAFF.

The V and J genes are TRBV29-1 and TRBJ1-5, with a possible D match to TRBD1 (5 bases). The germline CDR1 and CDR2 sequences are SQVTM and ANQGSEA. The CDR3 length is 15 residues. Trimming shortened V by 5 bases and J by 3 bases, and 17 bases separated the two germline ends. DNA for the CDR3: TGCAGCGTTCGCACCGGACTAGGGGCCAATCAGCCCCAGCATTTT. Amino acid sequence: CSVRTGLGANQPQHF.

This clone was observed once. Mismatch with germline at one junction end may stem from a read error. The rearrangement links TRBV11-3 to TRBJ2-4; D remains unclear. Per germline, CDR1 SGHNT and CDR2 YENEEA. The CDR3 is 12 amino acids. The chain's CDR3 is CASSLGVSIKYF. CDR3 bases: TGTGCCAGCAGCTTAGGGGTTAGCATTAAGTACTTC.

V and J are TRBV7-3 and TRBJ2-3; 14 nucleotides align to TRBD2. Germline V gene data show CDR1 as SGHTA and CDR2 as FQGTGA. This CDR3 is 18 amino acids long. With V trimmed by 1 base and J by 2 bases, 5 bases remained unmatched. CDR3 sequence: CASSLKGTSGGLTDTQYF. The CDR3, as DNA: TGTGCCAGCAGCTTAAAGGGGACTAGCGGGGGCCTCACAGATACGCAGTATTTT.

The chain couples TRBV5-1 to TRBJ2-6, with D possibly TRBD2 on 5 matching bases. CDR1 and CDR2 (germline): SGHRS, YFSETQ. Trimming removed 4 bases at V and 4 bases at J, with 9 bases between. The CDR3 contains 14 residues. The CDR3 DNA follows: TGCGCCAGCAGCAGTGAGGGAGGGGCCAACGTCCTGACTTTC. Translation: CASSSEGGANVLTF.

The rearrangement uses TRBV6-1 and TRBJ1-4; the D gene is possibly TRBD1 (6 bases). CDR1 is MNHNS, CDR2 SASEGT, per germline. The CDR3 runs to 15 residues. V shed 10 bases and J shed 2 bases, with 17 bases lying between them. CDR3 sequence reads: CAKSRGGSTNEKLFF. The CDR3 DNA follows: TGTGCCAAATCGAGGGGGGGGTCTACTAATGAAAAACTGTTTTTT.

The chain uses TRBV4-2 and TRBJ1-5; D unclear. The CDR3 has 14 residues. Trimming left V 0 bases short and J 4 bases short, with 7 bases between. Germline V lookup: CDR1 LGHNA, CDR2 YNFKEQ. The CDR3 DNA sequence: TGTGCCAGCAGCCAAGATAACAGTAATCAGCCCCAGCATTTT. This encodes CASSQDNSNQPQHF.

V and J are TRBV6-1 and TRBJ1-1; no definite D call. The V gene lost 7 bases and the J gene lost 3 bases, with 6 bases spanning the gap. This CDR3 comprises 11 residues. From germline, CDR1 is MNHNS and CDR2 SASEGT. The CDR3 loop reads CASKDYTEAFF. In DNA form, the CDR3 reads TGTGCCAGCAAGGACTACACTGAAGCTTTCTTT.

The J gene is TRBJ2-7, the V gene TRBV5-5; 9 positions match TRBD2. The CDR3 is 16 amino acids. V lost 1 base and J lost 1; bases outside the gene matches: 6. Per the germline V gene, CDR1 is SGHKS and CDR2 is YYEKEE (reference sequence). As DNA, the CDR3 is TGTGCCAGCAGCTTGAATCCTCTAGCGGGATCCTACGAGCAGTACTTC. It translates to CASSLNPLAGSYEQYF. Full variable domain (missing parts from reference TRBV5-5 and TRBJ2-7): DAGVTQSPTHLIKTRGQQVTLRCSPISGHKSVSWYQQVLGQGPQFIFQYYEKEERGRGNFPDRFSARQFPNYSSELNVNALLLGDSALYLCASSLNPLAGSYEQYFGPGTRLTVT.

V gene TRBV5-5 combines with J gene TRBJ1-5; D is perhaps TRBD1 (5 bases). From germline, CDR1 is SGHKS and CDR2 YYEKEE (reference sequence). This CDR3 has 15 amino acids. Trimming stripped 5 bases from V and 0 bases from J, with 12 bases between. This CDR3 reads CASRRQLNSNQPQHF. The DNA for the CDR3 is TGTGCCAGCAGAAGACAGCTTAATAGCAATCAGCCCCAGCATTTT.

The V and J genes are TRBV4-2 and TRBJ1-4; D perhaps matches TRBD1 (5 bases). Trimming stripped 1 base from V and 6 bases from J, with 9 bases between. The CDR3 sequence is 14 residues long. Germline CDR1 reads LGHNA; CDR2 reads YNFKEQ. Written as DNA, the CDR3 is TGTGCCAGCAGCCAAGTGGGGACTCATGAAAAACTGTTTTTT. As protein: CASSQVGTHEKLFF.

In DNA form, the CDR3 reads TGTGCCAGCAGCTTCGGGAGGAACACTGAAGCTTTCTTT. As protein: CASSFGRNTEAFF. This chain connects TRBV5-4 to TRBJ1-1, with D hard to call. The germline V gene has CDR1 SGHNT and CDR2 YYREEE (reference sequence). The V end lost 2 bases, the J end lost 1 base, and 6 bases lay between the germline ends. The CDR3 has 13 residues.